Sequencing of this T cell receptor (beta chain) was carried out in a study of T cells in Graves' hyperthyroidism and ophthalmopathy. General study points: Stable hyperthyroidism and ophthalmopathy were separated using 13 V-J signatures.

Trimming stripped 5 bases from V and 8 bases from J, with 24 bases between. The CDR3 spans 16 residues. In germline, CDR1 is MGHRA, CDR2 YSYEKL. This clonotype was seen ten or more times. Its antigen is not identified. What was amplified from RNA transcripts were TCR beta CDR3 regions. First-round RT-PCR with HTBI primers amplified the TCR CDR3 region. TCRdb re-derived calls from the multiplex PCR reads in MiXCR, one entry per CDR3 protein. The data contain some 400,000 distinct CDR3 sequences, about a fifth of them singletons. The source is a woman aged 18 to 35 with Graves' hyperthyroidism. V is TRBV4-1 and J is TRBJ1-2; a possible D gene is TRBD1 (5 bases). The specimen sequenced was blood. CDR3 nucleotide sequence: TGCGCCAGCAGCGTTGCCCCCCTGATGGCAGGGCGAGGCTACACCTTC. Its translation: CASSVAPLMAGRGYTF.